This T cell receptor beta chain is drawn from a study of cytomegalovirus exposure and HLA in healthy donors. Regarding the study as a whole: Association with HLA alleles at 0.05 false discovery rate was found for approximately 18,000 TCR beta sequences in a later analysis.

Primers for the PCR totalled 60 Vbeta and 13 Jbeta. Profiled with immunoSEQ multiplex PCR; TCRdb holds only in-frame clones, not every one. The top ten hold about 2% of the sample, which has around 88,000 clones, 74% seen once. Points on this clone: No antigen is known for it.

This CDR3 spans 15 amino acids. CDR1 and CDR2 from the germline V gene are MNHNS and SASEGT. V lost 4 bases to trimming and J lost 5 bases; unmatched junction nucleotides: 8. The sample was PBMCs. This TCR was sampled from a male donor in good health and CMV-seronegative. V gene TRBV6-1 combines with J gene TRBJ1-2, with 9 bases aligning to TRBD1. The CDR3 DNA is TGTGCCAGCAGTGCGATCACGACAGGGGGGTATGGCTACACCTTC. It translates to CASSAITTGGYGYTF.